These 24 T cell receptor beta chains were sequenced from one sample in a study of T-cell memory formation after mild COVID-19. MiXCR, applied by TCRdb to the 5' RACE reads, yields one record per CDR3 protein. The table includes roughly 280,000 distinct CDR3 sequences, approximately 8.4% detected once. Sequences were obtained from PBMCs or a T cell subset sorted from them (not recorded which). All receptors derive from a man aged 18 to 30 who had mild COVID-19 (a few samples of this study predate the infection). Cell type and time point are not known.

The chain uses TRBV6-4 and TRBJ2-5; 11 positions match TRBD2. V dropped 4 bases and J dropped 4; count of bases not matched to a gene: 5. The CDR3 extends over 15 amino acids. Germline CDR1 reads MRHNA; CDR2 reads SNTAGT. CDR3 loop: CASSVLAGERETQYF. In DNA form, the CDR3 reads TGTGCCAGCAGTGTACTAGCGGGGGAGCGAGAGACCCAGTACTTC.

This clonotype was observed many times. CDR3 region: CASSFNRGSYNEQFF. CDR3 DNA: TGTGCCAGCAGCTTCAACAGGGGATCCTACAATGAGCAGTTCTTC. This chain uses TRBV11-2 with TRBJ2-1; 7 positions match TRBD1. Per the germline V gene, CDR1 is SGHAT and CDR2 is FQNNGV. There are 15 residues in the CDR3. V shed 3 bases, J shed 1 base, and the junction held 3 bases outside the gene matches.

This clonotype has ten or more counts. The gene calls are TRBV5-1 and TRBJ2-3; D unclear. Germline V gene data show CDR1 as SGHRS and CDR2 as YFSETQ. This CDR3 comprises 14 residues. V was shortened by 1 base and J by 4 bases, with 10 bases between the two germline ends. CDR3 amino acids: CASSLLPLADTQYF. The DNA of the CDR3 is TGCGCCAGCAGCTTGCTCCCCTTAGCAGATACGCAGTATTTT.

Remarks on this clonotype: Its ends do not fully match the called genes, so a read error is possible. The chain links TRBV12-3 or TRBV12-4 to TRBJ1-3; D is undetermined. The CDR3 totals 15 residues. The CDR3 DNA reads TGTGCCAGCAGCGCTTGGACCGACGATGGAAACGCCATATATTTT. It specifies CASSAWTDDGNAIYF.

The genes are TRBV4-2 and TRBJ1-2; D unclear. This CDR3 spans 13 amino acids. Germline CDR1 is LGHNA and CDR2 is YNFKEQ. Trimming cost V 1 base and J 8 bases, with 11 bases left between them. CDR3 sequence reads: CASSQGQVEGYTF. DNA of the CDR3: TGTGCCAGCAGCCAAGGTCAAGTCGAGGGCTACACCTTC.

This clonotype showed up just a few times. CDR3 residues: CASSDQGQFEQFF. CDR3 bases: TGTGCCAGCAGTGATCAGGGACAGTTTGAGCAGTTCTTC. The V and J genes are TRBV28 and TRBJ2-1; 7 nucleotides align to TRBD1. CDR3 size: 13 residues. V lost 5 bases, J lost 9 bases, and 7 bases stayed unmatched. The germline V gene encodes CDR1 MDHEN and CDR2 SYDVKM.

The gene calls are TRBV3-1 and TRBJ2-2; D not certain. CDR3 length equals 16 residues. The germline V gene has CDR1 LGHDT and CDR2 YNNKEL (reference sequence). V was trimmed by 4 bases and J by 4 bases, leaving 16 bases between them. CDR3 sequence (DNA): TGTGCCAGCAGCCCGAGGTGGCAGCGAAGCACCGGGGAGCTGTTTTTT. It specifies CASSPRWQRSTGELFF.

This clonotype turned up a few times. The chain carries TRBV7-9 and TRBJ1-1; D possibly corresponds to TRBD1 (6 bases). Germline V gene sequence: CDR1 SEHNR, CDR2 FQNEAQ (reference sequence). V lost 5 bases, J lost 5 bases, and 12 bases lay in between. There are 13 residues in the CDR3. The CDR3 DNA reads as TGTGCCAGCAGCCAGGGGATTGGGACTGAAGCTTTCTTT. It yields the protein CASSQGIGTEAFF. Variable domain in full (rest from reference TRBV7-9 and TRBJ1-1): DTGVSQNPRHKITKRGQNVTFRCDPISEHNRLYWYRQTLGQGPEFLTYFQNEAQLEKSRLLSDRFSAERPKGSFSTLEIQRTEQGDSAMYLCASSQGIGTEAFFGQGTRLTVV.

The rearrangement uses TRBV4-1 and TRBJ2-5; 9 bases agree with TRBD2. Per the germline V gene, CDR1 is MGHRA and CDR2 is YSYEKL. V lost 1 base and J lost 4; bases outside the gene matches: 7. This CDR3 is 16 amino acids long. CDR3 amino acids: CASSQGQRGARETQYF. The CDR3 coding sequence is TGCGCCAGCAGCCAAGGTCAGCGGGGGGCCAGAGAGACCCAGTACTTC.

This chain uses TRBV14 with TRBJ2-3; D is unresolved. Trimming took off 4 bases at V and 2 bases at J, with 16 bases between the two ends. The CDR3 extends over 16 amino acids. Germline loops: CDR1 SGHDN, CDR2 FVKESK. The DNA for the CDR3 is TGTGCCAGCAGCCCGACCTTAGCCAGCCCCACAGATACGCAGTATTTT. It yields the protein CASSPTLASPTDTQYF.

This clonotype has only a few counts. The V call is TRBV7-9, the J call TRBJ1-4; 12 bases map to TRBD1. The CDR3 is 15 residues long. The germline V gene encodes CDR1 SEHNR and CDR2 FQNEAQ (reference sequence). The ends lost 3 bases at V and 8 bases at J; junction bases unmatched: 4. This chain's CDR3 is CASSLDGTGGEKLFF. CDR3 nucleotides: TGTGCCAGCAGCTTGGACGGGACAGGGGGCGAAAAACTGTTTTTT.

The genes are TRBV24-1 and TRBJ2-3, with D unresolved. CDR1 is KGHDR and CDR2 is SFDVKD in the germline V gene. V shed 5 bases and J shed 5 bases, with 7 bases lying between them. The CDR3 covers 12 residues. The CDR3 nucleotides are TGTGCCACCAGTGGTACGGGAGATACGCAGTATTTT. Translated, it gives CATSGTGDTQYF.

The gene calls are TRBV6-6 and TRBJ2-3; perhaps D is TRBD1 or TRBD2 (5 bases each). Germline CDR1 MNHNY, CDR2 SVGAGI (reference sequence). Trimming left V 6 bases short and J 8 bases short, with 21 bases between. This CDR3 has 15 residues. The CDR3 DNA follows: TGTGCCAGCAGCCCCGACAGAGTCTCAAGCGGTACGCAGTATTTT. Amino acid sequence: CASSPDRVSSGTQYF.

This clonotype was detected a few times. The V gene is TRBV7-9, the J gene TRBJ2-3; 9 positions match TRBD2. Germline V gene data show CDR1 as SEHNR and CDR2 as FQNEAQ (reference sequence). The CDR3 contains 16 residues. V dropped 5 bases and J dropped 4; count of bases not matched to a gene: 10. This CDR3 is CASSRGASGASDTQYF. DNA of the CDR3: TGTGCCAGCAGCCGCGGGGCTAGCGGGGCCTCAGATACGCAGTATTTT.

This chain connects TRBV5-1 to TRBJ2-3, with D possibly being TRBD1 (6 bases). Trimming stripped 4 bases from V and 1 base from J, with 10 bases between. CDR1 and CDR2 (germline): SGHRS, YFSETQ. This CDR3 has 14 residues. Here the CDR3 DNA reads TGCGCCAGCAGCGTGACAGGCCGCACAGATACGCAGTATTTT. It specifies CASSVTGRTDTQYF.

As concerns this clonotype: The CDR3 does not end in the conserved phenylalanine or tryptophan, so this is likely a read error. The limits of the CDR3 on the DNA are not certain, so only TCRdb's listed CDR3 is given. This chain uses TRBV7-2 with TRBJ2-3. Ends included, the CDR3 has 11 residues. From germline, CDR1 is SGHTA and CDR2 FQGNSA. CDR3 amino acids: CASRFDTTHHL.

This clonotype came up a few times. CDR3 DNA sequence: TGTGCCAGCAGCCAAGATTCGCGGGGGGCGGGTGCTGATACGCAGTATTTT. Its protein product is CASSQDSRGAGADTQYF. The chain employs TRBV4-2 and TRBJ2-3; 8 nucleotides match TRBD2. CDR1 is LGHNA, CDR2 YNFKEQ, per germline. The CDR3 is 17 amino acids. V shed 0 bases, J shed 6 bases, and the junction held 11 bases outside the gene matches.

This clonotype was seen repeatedly, ten times or more. This chain links TRBV7-2 with TRBJ1-1; D call uncertain. The CDR3 runs to 13 residues. Germline V CDR1 and CDR2: SGHTA, FQGNSA. Trimming removed 3 bases at V and 0 bases at J, with 5 bases between. CDR3 region: CASSFLVNTEAFF. For the CDR3, the DNA is TGTGCCAGCAGCTTCCTCGTGAACACTGAAGCTTTCTTT.

The chain's CDR3 is CASRRGDSTDTQYF. As DNA, the CDR3 is TGTGCCAGCCGACGGGGGGATAGCACAGATACGCAGTATTTT. This chain uses TRBV11-1 with TRBJ2-3; 7 bases align to TRBD2. Germline V gene sequence: CDR1 SGHAT, CDR2 FQDESV (reference sequence). V lost 8 bases, J lost 0 bases, and 5 bases stayed unmatched. This CDR3 is built from 14 residues.

The chain couples TRBV5-1 to TRBJ1-6; 9 nucleotides agree with TRBD1. CDR1 SGHRS and CDR2 YFSETQ come from the germline V gene. CDR3 size: 17 residues. The junction had 4 bases not matched to a gene; V was cut back by 3 bases and J by 0 bases. CDR3 residues: CASSWGQGGSYNSPLHF. CDR3 in DNA: TGCGCCAGCAGCTGGGGACAGGGCGGCTCCTATAATTCACCCCTCCACTTT.

J is TRBJ2-5 and V is TRBV29-1; D gene uncertain. The CDR3 spans 12 residues. With 7 bases removed from V and 1 base from J, the gap between germline ends came to 10 bases. Per the germline V gene, CDR1 is SQVTM and CDR2 is ANQGSEA. CDR3 nucleotide sequence: TGCAGCGGAAACAGCTTCCAAGAGACCCAGTACTTC. The encoded protein is CSGNSFQETQYF.

V and J are TRBV5-1 and TRBJ2-4; D ambiguous. CDR3 length: 15 amino acids. Trimming took off 0 bases at V and 1 base at J, with 8 bases between the two ends. Germline lookup yields CDR1 SGHRS and CDR2 YFSETQ. The DNA for the CDR3 is TGCGCCAGCAGCTTGGCACCGGCGGCCAAAAACATTCAGTACTTC. Translation: CASSLAPAAKNIQYF.

There are a few counts of this clonotype. The chain recombines TRBV12-3 or TRBV12-4 with TRBJ2-1; 8 bases map to TRBD1. V dropped 6 bases and J dropped 7; count of bases not matched to a gene: 8. The CDR3 runs 14 residues. CDR3 sequence: CASSATTGENEQFF. DNA of the CDR3: TGTGCCAGCAGCGCCACGACAGGGGAAAATGAGCAGTTCTTC.

The gene calls are TRBV21-1 and TRBJ1-4; TRBD1 reflects the table's D call only, with no check against the DNA. TRBV21-1 counts as a pseudogene. CDR3 length: 17 amino acids. Here the CDR3 DNA reads TGTGCCAGGCCACCGGGACAGGGAAAGAGTGTCGATGAAAAACTGTTTTTT. It translates to CARPPGQGKSVDEKLFF.